Listed here are 28 T cell receptor beta chains from one sample, sequenced in a study of T-cell reconstitution after alpha-beta-depleted transplantation in children (dated by TCRdb to 2016 to 2017). Sample treatment or condition, as interpreted from the label and publication: allogeneic hematopoietic cell transplantation with graft depleted of TCRalphabeta T cells and CD19 B cells. The method behind the library was PCR. Sequencing was carried out with an Illumina HiSeq 2500. TCR library preparation used molecular barcoding, with unique molecular identifiers applied to normalize quantification of the TCRbeta repertoire. Through fastp at Q25 and MiXCR, TCRdb rebuilt clones from the public reads, retaining in-frame beta chains. For every CDR3 protein sequence, its rows merge into one entry that carries the most common genes and DNA. For this sample there are 500,000 to 650,000 distinct CDR3 sequences; roughly an eighth appear just once. The leading ten clones occupy 14% of the sample.

The sequencing used PBMCs, mostly from graft donor cells, collected 180 days after TCRalphabeta/CD19-depleted stem cell transplant. These receptor sequences come from a female patient aged 2-9 years who had a stem cell transplant for aplastic anemia, so the T cells may come from the graft donor.

This clonotype has more than one count but fewer than ten. An end of the junction does not agree with germline; a read error may underlie this. Here the CDR3 reads CSARDWAGSTF. The CDR3 DNA reads as TGCAGTGCTAGAGATTGGGCAGGCTCCACCTTC. This rearrangement joins TRBV20-1 to TRBJ1-2; no clear D gene. This CDR3 spans 11 amino acids. The germline V gene has CDR1 DFQATT and CDR2 SNEGSKA (reference sequence).

The chain couples TRBV5-1 to TRBJ2-5, with TRBD2 identical over 8 bases. J gave up 5 bases and V 4 bases, and 13 bases lay outside the gene matches. The CDR3 is 16 amino acids. Per the germline V gene, CDR1 is SGHRS and CDR2 is YFSETQ. CDR3 sequence: CASSPPGSGARETQYF. The CDR3 DNA follows: TGCGCCAGCAGCCCCCCGGGTAGCGGGGCTAGGGAGACCCAGTACTTC.

V and J are TRBV29-1 and TRBJ1-2; tentative D call: TRBD1 (6 bases). The length of the CDR3 is 11 residues. The V end was cut by 6 bases, the J end by 3 bases, with 8 bases between. Per the germline V gene, CDR1 is SQVTM and CDR2 is ANQGSEA. As DNA, the CDR3 is TGCAGCGTGGACAGAGACTATGGCTACACCTTC. Translating it yields CSVDRDYGYTF.

Many counts were recorded for this clonotype. This sequence joins TRBV29-1 and TRBJ2-1; 9 nucleotides line up with TRBD2. CDR1 SQVTM and CDR2 ANQGSEA come from the germline V gene. Trimming removed 3 bases from V and 8 bases from J; junction bases left unmatched: 11. The CDR3 has 15 amino acids. CDR3 in DNA: TGCAGCGTTGAGTTAGGGGCGGGAGGGCCGGATGAGCAGTTCTTC. Translated, it gives CSVELGAGGPDEQFF.

V gene TRBV5-1 combines with J gene TRBJ2-7, with D perhaps being TRBD1 or TRBD2 (5 bases each). Trimming pared 0 bases from V and 0 bases from J, leaving 22 bases between. Germline CDR1 SGHRS, CDR2 YFSETQ. This CDR3 is built from 19 residues. CDR3 coding DNA: TGCGCCAGCAGCTTGGGGGGGACGGGAACTACCAGGAGCTCCTACGAGCAGTACTTC. This codes for CASSLGGTGTTRSSYEQYF.

This clonotype was seen ten or more times. V and J are TRBV6-2 or TRBV6-3 and TRBJ2-1; no clear D. From germline, CDR1 is MNHEY and CDR2 SVGEGT. Between the trimmed V and J ends, which lost 5 bases and 6 bases, there was a span of 17 bases. CDR3 length: 15 amino acids. The CDR3 here is CASSQDGYYRNEQFF. The CDR3 nucleotides read TGTGCCAGCAGTCAGGACGGATACTATCGCAATGAGCAGTTCTTC.

This clonotype was detected a few times. This chain connects TRBV11-2 to TRBJ1-1; 9 nucleotides agree with TRBD1. The CDR3 length is 14 residues. The V gene's germline CDR1 is SGHAT and CDR2 FQNNGV. J lost 6 bases, V lost 4 bases, and 6 bases had no gene match. CDR3 region: CASSWDRVWAEAFF. In DNA form, the CDR3 reads TGTGCCAGCAGCTGGGACAGGGTTTGGGCTGAAGCTTTCTTT.

This clonotype was counted many times. V gene TRBV6-5 combines with J gene TRBJ1-2, with TRBD1 identical over 7 bases. The CDR3 runs 13 residues. CDR1 and CDR2 from the germline V gene are MNHEY and SVGAGI. The V segment lost 2 bases and the J segment 4 bases; nucleotides outside the gene matches: 1. The CDR3 spells CASSYRDSYGYTF. CDR3 DNA: TGTGCCAGCAGTTACCGGGACAGCTATGGCTACACCTTC.

This clonotype was seen a few times. The chain combines TRBV6-1 with TRBJ2-2; TRBD1 aligns across 7 bases. The junction had 9 bases not matched to a gene; V was cut back by 5 bases and J by 0 bases. Germline V lookup: CDR1 MNHNS, CDR2 SASEGT. The CDR3 spans 17 residues. CDR3 sequence: CASSPLTGVANTGELFF. DNA of the CDR3: TGTGCCAGCAGTCCGTTAACAGGGGTCGCGAACACCGGGGAGCTGTTTTTT.

The chain employs TRBV28 and TRBJ2-3; D could derive from TRBD1 or TRBD2 (5 bases each). Trimming removed 8 bases from V and 1 base from J, with 13 bases in between. The CDR3 has 14 amino acids. Germline CDR1 MDHEN, CDR2 SYDVKM. CDR3 sequence reads: CASLYLGGTDTQYF. CDR3 DNA: TGTGCCAGCCTCTACTTGGGGGGCACAGATACGCAGTATTTT.

The chain combines TRBV20-1 with TRBJ2-1; 11 nucleotides line up with TRBD2. Germline V lookup: CDR1 DFQATT, CDR2 SNEGSKA (reference sequence). V lost 0 bases, J lost 4 bases, and 8 bases stayed unmatched. There are 17 residues in the CDR3. The CDR3 bases are TGCAGTGCTAGAGAGGCTAGCGGGGGGCCAAGGTACAATGAGCAGTTCTTC. Its protein is CSAREASGGPRYNEQFF.

V usage is TRBV5-1 and J usage is TRBJ2-1; TRBD1 or TRBD2 may be the D gene (7 bases each). Between the trimmed V and J ends, which lost 3 bases and 5 bases, there was a span of 15 bases. Germline-derived CDR1 and CDR2 are SGHRS and YFSETQ. This CDR3 comprises 15 residues. For the CDR3, the DNA is TGCGCCAGCAGCTCAGGGGGGGCCACTCACAATGAGCAGTTCTTC. Its protein product is CASSSGGATHNEQFF.

This clonotype has a handful of counts. The chain combines TRBV7-3 with TRBJ2-1; 8 positions match TRBD1. This CDR3 is 15 amino acids long. Germline assignment: CDR1 SGHTA and CDR2 FQGTGA. V was pared by 0 bases and J by 2 bases, with 0 bases of the junction left unmatched. CDR3 sequence: CASSLTRGPYNEQFF. Written as DNA, the CDR3 is TGTGCCAGCAGCTTAACCAGGGGGCCCTACAATGAGCAGTTCTTC.

V gene TRBV15 combines with J gene TRBJ1-1; D is undetermined. Germline CDR1 is LNHNV and CDR2 is YYDKDF (reference sequence). V lost 6 bases and J 2 bases, leaving 13 bases between the germline ends. The CDR3 runs 14 residues. Here the CDR3 reads CATRSFTDNTEAFF. Here the CDR3 DNA reads TGTGCCACCAGATCGTTCACAGACAACACTGAAGCTTTCTTT.

The J gene is TRBJ2-1, the V gene TRBV4-2; TRBD2 matches 12 bases. Germline lookup yields CDR1 LGHNA and CDR2 YNFKEQ. V was pared by 0 bases and J by 0 bases, with 6 bases of the junction left unmatched. CDR3 size: 19 residues. The CDR3 sequence: CASSQETSGRRSSYNEQFF. CDR3 sequence (DNA): TGTGCCAGCAGCCAAGAGACTAGCGGGAGAAGGAGCTCCTACAATGAGCAGTTCTTC.

This rearrangement joins TRBV7-9 to TRBJ2-3, with D tentatively TRBD1 or TRBD2 (5 bases each). Trimming pared 1 base from V and 7 bases from J, leaving 12 bases between. Germline values: CDR1 SEHNR, CDR2 FQNEAQ (reference sequence). This CDR3 spans 14 amino acids. Here the CDR3 DNA reads TGTGCCAGCAGCTTAGACCCAGGGAGTTATACGCAGTATTTT. This translates into CASSLDPGSYTQYF.

Here the CDR3 DNA reads TGTGCCAGCTCACCACCGGGTACAAAAGACACCGGGGAGCTGTTTTTT. Encoded protein: CASSPPGTKDTGELFF. The chain uses TRBV18 and TRBJ2-2; D call uncertain. Germline V gives CDR1 KGHSH, CDR2 LQKENI. The ends were cut back, 0 bases at V and 3 bases at J, with 11 bases in the middle. CDR3 length equals 16 residues.

A few counts support this clonotype. V and J are TRBV5-1 and TRBJ2-1, with TRBD1 matching over 9 bases. Germline assignment: CDR1 SGHRS and CDR2 YFSETQ. The length of the CDR3 is 16 residues. J lost 5 bases, V lost 1 base, and 7 bases had no gene match. CDR3 nucleotides: TGCGCCAGCAGCTTGACCGGGACAGGGCGAGACAATGAGCAGTTCTTC. Translating gives CASSLTGTGRDNEQFF.

This sequence joins TRBV27 and TRBJ1-2, with 9 bases matching TRBD1. Germline CDR1 MNHEY, CDR2 SMNVEV (reference sequence). This CDR3 is built from 16 residues. V was pared by 3 bases and J by 4 bases, with 9 bases of the junction left unmatched. The CDR3 sequence is CASSFRGTGRVYGYTF. In nucleotides, the CDR3 is TGTGCCAGCAGTTTTCGGGGGACAGGGAGGGTCTATGGCTACACCTTC.

Many counts were recorded for this clonotype. The V call is TRBV5-1, the J call TRBJ1-2; unclear D gene. Per germline, CDR1 SGHRS and CDR2 YFSETQ. Trimming cost V 0 bases and J 8 bases, with 11 bases left between them. The CDR3 is made up of 13 amino acids. For the CDR3, the DNA is TGCGCCAGCAGCTTGGCCGAGACTAAGGGCTACACCTTC. It is translated as CASSLAETKGYTF.

V gene TRBV27 combines with J gene TRBJ2-3; D may be TRBD2 (5 bases). Trimming removed 5 bases from V and 4 bases from J, with 19 bases in between. CDR1 and CDR2 (germline): MNHEY, SMNVEV (reference sequence). This CDR3 contains 16 residues. CDR3 amino acids: CASSPLGRGRSDTQYF. The CDR3 DNA follows: TGTGCCAGCAGTCCCCTGGGCCGTGGGAGATCAGATACGCAGTATTTT.

There are a few counts of this clonotype. The chain is built from TRBV19 and TRBJ2-3; D might be TRBD2 (5 bases). CDR1 and CDR2 (germline): LNHDA, SQIVND (reference sequence). V dropped 3 bases and J dropped 1 base, with 11 bases sitting between them. The CDR3 loop spans 15 amino acids. Here the CDR3 DNA reads TGTGCCAGTAGTATTAATCCAGCGGGCACAGATACGCAGTATTTT. The encoded protein is CASSINPAGTDTQYF.

The V gene is TRBV24-1, the J gene TRBJ1-2, with a possible D match to TRBD1 (5 bases). Germline V gene data show CDR1 as KGHDR and CDR2 as SFDVKD. The CDR3 has 15 amino acids. V lost 3 bases, J lost 1 base, and 11 bases lay in between. CDR3 nucleotides: TGTGCCACCAGTGATACAGGAGAAAGTAACTATGGCTACACCTTC. This translates into CATSDTGESNYGYTF.

The V and J genes are TRBV11-2 and TRBJ2-7; weak D call: TRBD1 (5 bases). Trimming cost V 5 bases and J 3 bases, with 11 bases left between them. Germline V lookup: CDR1 SGHAT, CDR2 FQNNGV. This CDR3 contains 13 residues. For the CDR3, the DNA is TGTGCCAGCAGCCCAGGGAATAGCTACGAGCAGTACGTC. It specifies CASSPGNSYEQYV.

The chain combines TRBV19 with TRBJ1-2; no clear D gene. This CDR3 contains 15 residues. V lost 3 bases, J lost 8 bases, and 19 bases lay in between. Germline V gene lookup returns CDR1 LNHDA and CDR2 SQIVND (reference sequence). The CDR3 DNA follows: TGTGCCAGTAGTATCCGAGGACCCAGAGGAAGGGGCTACACCTTC. The encoded protein is CASSIRGPRGRGYTF.

The J gene is TRBJ2-1, the V gene TRBV6-5; maybe TRBD2 (5 bases). V lost 3 bases and J 8 bases, leaving 14 bases between the germline ends. Germline assignment: CDR1 MNHEY and CDR2 SVGAGI. The CDR3 has 14 amino acids. The CDR3 nucleotides are TGTGCCAGCAGTTATACTAGGCGTGGCTATGAGCAGTTCTTC. The encoded protein is CASSYTRRGYEQFF.

This clonotype was picked up many times. This sequence joins TRBV27 and TRBJ2-2; D perhaps matches TRBD1 (5 bases). CDR3 length: 17 residues. The germline CDR1 and CDR2 sequences are MNHEY and SMNVEV (reference sequence). The germline V and J ends were trimmed by 6 bases and 6 bases, with 23 bases remaining between them. CDR3 DNA sequence: TGTGCCAGCAGCGGCCAGGGTGTGTTTGGAGAACCCGGGGAGCTGTTTTTT. Protein sequence: CASSGQGVFGEPGELFF.

This clonotype showed up many times. V and J are TRBV12-3 or TRBV12-4 and TRBJ2-5; TRBD1 matches at 9 bases. V was clipped by 6 bases and J by 5 bases; unmatched bases: 13. This CDR3 spans 16 amino acids. CDR3 amino acids: CASSPTGTGNGETQYF. Here the CDR3 DNA reads TGTGCCAGCAGCCCGACCGGGACAGGGAACGGGGAGACCCAGTACTTC.